This TCR beta chain is from a study of cytomegalovirus exposure and HLA in healthy donors. General observations from the study: Listed as cytomegalovirus-associated were more than 150 TCR beta chains. Earlier analysis found most TCR beta V segments productive about 87% or about 30% of the time.

With respect to this clone: The antigen remains undetermined.

J lost 7 bases, V lost 6 bases, and 13 bases had no gene match. Germline V gene lookup returns CDR1 SGHRS and CDR2 YFSETQ. This CDR3 spans 15 amino acids. Primers: 60 Vbeta forward and 13 Jbeta reverse. Sequencing was performed with immunoSEQ multiplex PCR; in TCRdb, only in-frame clones are kept and a portion is missing. The sample consists of about 160,000 clones, around 80% of them appearing once. This clonotype was sampled from a female donor in good health and CMV-seronegative. This rearrangement joins TRBV5-1 to TRBJ1-5; 7 positions agree with TRBD1. The sample was PBMCs. CDR3 sequence reads: CASTQRGQGGQPQHF. The CDR3 DNA sequence: TGCGCCAGCACCCAGAGGGGGCAGGGCGGACAGCCCCAGCATTTT.